This entry features one T cell receptor beta chain sequence. Its antigen is not known. This entry belongs to a study of molecular identifiers for immune sequencing clone quantification. General study points: Whereas clones above 20 RNA copies held under 1% of naive-cell molecules, they held over 98% of effector molecules.

Naive CD8 T cells were sorted, and the gate applied was CD8+CD4-CCR7+CD45RA+. The CDR3 is made up of 16 amino acids. Germline CDR1 is MGHRA and CDR2 is YSYEKL. The germline V and J ends were trimmed by 1 base and 0 bases, with 10 bases remaining between them. Bulk TCR library preparation followed previously described methods with listed TCR primers. TCRdb recomputed calls from the PCR reads with MiXCR, one row per CDR3 protein. The data contain 60,000 to 65,000 distinct CDR3 sequences, around 20% of them singletons. The sequence derives from a human donor in good health. Some libraries in this study had Jurkat cell RNA spiked in. The chain joins TRBV4-1 to TRBJ2-1; D tentatively reads TRBD1 or TRBD2 (5 bases each). The sequenced sample consisted of naive CD8+ T cells from blood, with Jurkat cell RNA spiked in. The subset was: FACS-sorted CD8+CD4-CCR7+CD45RA+ naive T cells. CDR3 DNA sequence: TGCGCCAGCAGCCAAGCCCCCGGGGCCTCCTACAATGAGCAGTTCTTC. Translating gives CASSQAPGASYNEQFF.